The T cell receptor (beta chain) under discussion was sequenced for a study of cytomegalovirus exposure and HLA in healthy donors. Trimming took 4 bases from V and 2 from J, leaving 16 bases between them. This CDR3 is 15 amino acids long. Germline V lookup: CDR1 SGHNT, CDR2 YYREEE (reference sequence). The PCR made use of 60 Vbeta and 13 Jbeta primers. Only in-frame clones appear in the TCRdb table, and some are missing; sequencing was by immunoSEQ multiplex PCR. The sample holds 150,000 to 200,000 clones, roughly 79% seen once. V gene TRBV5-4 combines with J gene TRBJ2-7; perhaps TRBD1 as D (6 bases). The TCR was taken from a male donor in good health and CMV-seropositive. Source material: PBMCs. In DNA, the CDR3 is TGTGCCAGCAGCCAACAGGGCCAACCAACCTACGAGCAGTACTTC. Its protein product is CASSQQGQPTYEQYF.